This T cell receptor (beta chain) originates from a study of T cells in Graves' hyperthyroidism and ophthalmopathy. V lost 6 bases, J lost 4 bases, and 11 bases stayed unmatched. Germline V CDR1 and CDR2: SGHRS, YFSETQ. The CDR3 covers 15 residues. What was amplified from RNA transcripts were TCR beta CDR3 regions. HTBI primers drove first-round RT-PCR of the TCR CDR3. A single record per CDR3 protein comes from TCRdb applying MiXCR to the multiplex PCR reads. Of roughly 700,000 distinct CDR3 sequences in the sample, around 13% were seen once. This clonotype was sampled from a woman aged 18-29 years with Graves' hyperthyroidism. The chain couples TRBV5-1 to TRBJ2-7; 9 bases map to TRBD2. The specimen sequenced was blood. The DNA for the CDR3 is TGCGCCAGCATGAACGACGGGACTAGCAGGTACGAGCAGTACTTC. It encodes CASMNDGTSRYEQYF.